One and the same sample provided the 25 T cell receptor beta chains below, sequenced in a study of blood T cell repertoires in COVID-19. The method was immunoSEQ multiplex PCR; TCRdb's version includes in-frame clones alone and lacks a portion of them. This sample carries some 220,000 clones, around 84% of them seen once, and the ten largest clones take over 10%. Sample: peripheral blood. The receptors stem from a human donor in a cohort sampled during active COVID-19.

This clone occurred a few times. This chain connects TRBV28 to TRBJ1-5, with D maybe TRBD1 (5 bases). This CDR3 contains 15 residues. Germline values: CDR1 MDHEN, CDR2 SYDVKM. Trimming removed 4 bases from V and 0 bases from J, with 10 bases in between. This chain's CDR3 is CASSSSGLSNQPQHF. Written as DNA, the CDR3 is TGTGCCAGCAGTTCCTCAGGGCTTAGCAATCAGCCCCAGCATTTT.

This chain joins TRBV4-2 and TRBJ2-7, with 9 bases that match TRBD1. This CDR3 is 15 amino acids long. Germline-derived CDR1 and CDR2 are LGHNA and YNFKEQ. V lost 0 bases and J lost 7; bases outside the gene matches: 7. In DNA form, the CDR3 reads TGTGCCAGCAGCCAAGACCGGGACAGGGATGAGGAGCAGTACTTC. Its translation is CASSQDRDRDEEQYF.

The chain recombines TRBV6-2 or TRBV6-3 with TRBJ2-7; 8 nucleotides agree with TRBD2. V trimming: 2 bases; J trimming: 6 bases; junction bases outside the gene matches: 12. This CDR3 has 16 amino acids. The germline CDR1 and CDR2 sequences are MNHEY and SVGEGT. Here the CDR3 reads CASSYGVSGGASEQYF. For the CDR3, the DNA is TGTGCCAGCAGTTACGGAGTGAGCGGGGGCGCCTCCGAGCAGTACTTC.

This chain joins TRBV5-6 and TRBJ1-2, with D possibly matching TRBD1 (5 bases). V gave up 6 bases and J gave up 4 bases, with 7 bases separating them. The CDR3 has 11 residues. Germline assignment: CDR1 SGHDT and CDR2 YYEEEE. CDR3 nucleotides: TGTGCCAGCACCACAGGCTATGGCTACACCTTC. This gives the protein CASTTGYGYTF. Using reference TRBV5-6 and TRBJ1-2 for the parts outside the CDR3, the full variable domain is DAGVTQSPTHLIKTRGQQVTLRCSPKSGHDTVSWYQQALGQGPQFIFQYYEEEERQRGNFPDRFSGHQFPNYSSELNVNALLLGDSALYLCASTTGYGYTFGSGTRLTVV.

The chain combines TRBV3-1 (or the pseudogene TRBV3-2) with TRBJ2-3; TRBD2 agrees at 8 bases. From germline, CDR1 is LGHDT and CDR2 YNNKEL (reference sequence). J was trimmed by 4 bases and V by 1 base; bases with no gene match: 19. This CDR3 has 20 residues. The CDR3 reads CASSQVVPVGGRRGADTQYF. The CDR3 nucleotides read TGTGCCAGCAGCCAAGTGGTGCCGGTCGGCGGGAGGAGAGGGGCAGATACGCAGTATTTT.

This chain uses TRBV9 with TRBJ2-5; 7 bases agree with TRBD2. The V and J ends lost 3 bases and 5 bases, in that order; junction bases with no gene match: 10. The germline gives CDR1 SGDLS, CDR2 YYNGEE. CDR3 length equals 15 residues. The CDR3 reads CASSAWTQGGETQYF. DNA for the CDR3: TGTGCCAGCAGCGCCTGGACTCAGGGAGGGGAGACCCAGTACTTC.

This sequence joins TRBV27 and TRBJ2-5, with 8 bases identical to TRBD1. With V trimmed by 5 bases and J by 2 bases, 4 bases remained unmatched. The CDR3 spans 14 residues. Looked up from germline, CDR1 is MNHEY and CDR2 is SMNVEV (reference sequence). CDR3 nucleotide sequence: TGTGCCAGCAGTCGAACAGGGGGACAAGAGACCCAGTACTTC. It translates to CASSRTGGQETQYF.

The CDR3 protein is CASSFPLREVTNEKLFF. The DNA for the CDR3 is TGTGCCAGCAGTTTTCCCTTGAGGGAAGTAACTAATGAAAAACTGTTTTTT. V usage is TRBV28 and J usage is TRBJ1-4; D not resolved. The V end lost 3 bases, the J end lost 1 base, and 15 bases lay between the germline ends. CDR3 size: 17 residues. Germline V CDR1 and CDR2: MDHEN, SYDVKM.

The chain carries TRBV7-8 and TRBJ2-3; 11 nucleotides match TRBD2. This CDR3 has 15 residues. Germline assignment: CDR1 SGHVS and CDR2 FQNEAQ. Trimming at V came to 1 base and at J to 4 bases, leaving 1 base not matched to a gene. In DNA form, the CDR3 reads TGTGCCAGCAGCTTAGTACTAGCGGGAGCAGATACGCAGTATTTT. Amino acid sequence: CASSLVLAGADTQYF. The complete variable domain, with remaining parts taken from reference TRBV7-8 and TRBJ2-3, reads GAGVSQSPRYKVAKRGQDVALRCDPISGHVSLFWYQQALGQGPEFLTYFQNEAQLDKSGLPSDRFFAERPEGSVSTLKIQRTQQEDSAVYLCASSLVLAGADTQYFGPGTRLTVL.

The rearrangement joins TRBV6-5 to TRBJ1-1; TRBD1 matches at 9 bases. The CDR3 covers 12 residues. From germline, CDR1 is MNHEY and CDR2 SVGAGI. Unmatched junction bases numbered 7, after V lost 7 bases and J lost 10 bases. CDR3 protein: CASILGTGRAFF. The CDR3 DNA reads TGTGCCAGCATTCTCGGGACAGGGCGAGCTTTCTTT.

The V and J genes are TRBV25-1 and TRBJ1-6; D ambiguous. The CDR3 contains 17 residues. The germline CDR1 and CDR2 sequences are MGHDK and SYGVNS. The V and J ends lost 2 bases and 7 bases respectively, with 18 bases between them. Written as DNA, the CDR3 is TGTGCCAGCAGTGAAGCTTCTGCGGGTACTAGGAATTCACCCCTCCACTTT. Translation gives CASSEASAGTRNSPLHF.

This chain connects TRBV11-3 to TRBJ2-1, with TRBD2 matching over 9 bases. This CDR3 region has 15 residues. V shed 2 bases, J shed 6 bases, and the junction held 5 bases outside the gene matches. Looked up from germline, CDR1 is SGHNT and CDR2 is YENEEA. CDR3 nucleotide sequence: TGTGCCAGCAGCTTATCTAGCGGGATTCGCAATGAGCAGTTCTTC. Its protein is CASSLSSGIRNEQFF.

Concerning this clone: One junction end disagrees with the germline gene, perhaps due to a read error. This same CDR3 is encoded by further DNA sequences in the sample. V and J are TRBV4-1 and TRBJ1-2; the match to TRBD1 covers 7 bases. Germline V lookup: CDR1 MGHRA, CDR2 YSYEKL. The CDR3 loop spans 15 amino acids. The CDR3 region has the DNA TGCGCCAGCAGTTCCGGGACAGCTTCTAACTATGGTTACACCTTC. Its translation: CASSSGTASNYGYTF.

The rearrangement uses TRBV2 and TRBJ2-5; D is ambiguous. Germline lookup yields CDR1 SNHLY and CDR2 FYNNEI. The CDR3 covers 13 residues. The V end was cut by 4 bases, the J end by 0 bases, with 6 bases between. The CDR3 spells CASSVQYQETQYF. In nucleotides, the CDR3 is TGTGCCAGCAGTGTCCAGTACCAAGAGACCCAGTACTTC.

The chain combines TRBV29-1 with TRBJ1-4, with 7 bases that match TRBD1. Germline loops: CDR1 SQVTM, CDR2 ANQGSEA. The CDR3 is made up of 15 amino acids. Trimming cost V 3 bases and J 4 bases; bases outside gene matches: 8. CDR3 region: CSVEVLGQLNEKLFF. CDR3 bases: TGCAGCGTTGAGGTTTTGGGACAGCTTAATGAAAAACTGTTTTTT.

The V call is TRBV29-1, the J call TRBJ1-1; 9 nucleotides match TRBD1. This CDR3 comprises 13 residues. CDR1 and CDR2 from the germline V gene are SQVTM and ANQGSEA. V lost 7 bases and J lost 2; bases outside the gene matches: 5. This CDR3 reads CSAGTGPNTEAFF. Here the CDR3 DNA reads TGCAGCGCCGGGACAGGGCCCAACACTGAAGCTTTCTTT.

V gene TRBV4-3 combines with J gene TRBJ1-1; D not resolved. The CDR3 has 19 residues. V lost 4 bases and J 1 base, leaving 25 bases between the germline ends. Germline V gene lookup returns CDR1 LGHNA and CDR2 YSLEER. CDR3 amino acids: CASSPGPRTDGGTNTEAFF. Written as DNA, the CDR3 is TGCGCCAGCAGCCCAGGCCCTAGGACGGACGGAGGAACGAACACTGAAGCTTTCTTT.

This clone was picked up one time. The chain uses TRBV5-1 and TRBJ2-3; D remains ambiguous. The CDR3 length is 14 residues. V lost 4 bases to trimming and J lost 2 bases, with 11 bases between them. In germline, CDR1 is SGHRS, CDR2 YFSETQ. Here the CDR3 reads CASSPVRITDTQYF. The DNA for the CDR3 is TGCGCCAGCAGCCCTGTCAGGATCACAGATACGCAGTATTTT.

This clone was seen a few times. The J gene is TRBJ2-1, the V gene TRBV6-5; D possibly corresponds to TRBD2 (5 bases). This CDR3 is 10 amino acids long. V lost 7 bases and J 9 bases, leaving 7 bases between the germline ends. Germline CDR1 is MNHEY and CDR2 is SVGAGI. The CDR3 DNA is TGTGCCAGCAATGCGGGTGAGCAGTTCTTC. It is translated as CASNAGEQFF.

The CDR3, as DNA: TGTGCCAGCCGCAGCCGGGGTAACTATGGCTACACCTTC. This sequence encodes CASRSRGNYGYTF. J is TRBJ1-2 and V is TRBV3-1 (or the pseudogene TRBV3-2); unclear D gene. Between the trimmed V and J ends, which lost 8 bases and 1 base, there was a span of 11 bases. The V gene's germline CDR1 is LGHDT and CDR2 YNNKEL (reference sequence). This CDR3 comprises 13 residues.

The chain has TRBV2 and TRBJ1-3; D unclear. CDR3 size: 15 residues. The V and J ends lost 4 bases and 2 bases respectively, with 12 bases between them. In germline, CDR1 is SNHLY, CDR2 FYNNEI. Here the CDR3 reads CASSVGRGTGNTIYF. The CDR3 nucleotides are TGTGCCAGCAGTGTCGGTCGCGGAACTGGAAACACCATATATTTT.

The V call is TRBV10-3, the J call TRBJ2-1, with TRBD2 identical over 11 bases. Germline V gene sequence: CDR1 ENHRY, CDR2 SYGVKD. V shed 3 bases and J 6 bases; nucleotides not matched to a gene: 4. CDR3 length: 15 residues. CDR3 amino acids: CAISDSGGAFNEQFF. CDR3 DNA sequence: TGTGCCATCAGTGATAGCGGGGGGGCCTTCAATGAGCAGTTCTTC.

The J gene is TRBJ1-6, the V gene TRBV2, with 8 bases lining up with TRBD1. The CDR3 length is 14 residues. V lost 6 bases and J lost 9; bases outside the gene matches: 7. Germline V lookup: CDR1 SNHLY, CDR2 FYNNEI. The CDR3 nucleotides are TGTGCCAGCAGATCCGTAGACAGGGGTTCACCCCTCCACTTT. This codes for CASRSVDRGSPLHF.

The chain carries TRBV6-6 and TRBJ2-4; D might be TRBD2 (5 bases). Per the germline V gene, CDR1 is MNHNY and CDR2 is SVGAGI (reference sequence). The germline V and J ends were trimmed by 0 bases and 1 base, with 10 bases remaining between them. The CDR3 is made up of 16 amino acids. The CDR3 reads CASSYSVSGAKNIQYF. CDR3 in DNA: TGTGCCAGCAGTTACTCGGTTTCGGGGGCCAAAAACATTCAGTACTTC.

The genes are TRBV5-4 and TRBJ2-5; TRBD2 might be the D (6 bases). Germline V gene lookup returns CDR1 SGHNT and CDR2 YYREEE (reference sequence). This CDR3 has 16 residues. V was shortened by 4 bases and J by 4 bases, with 20 bases between the two germline ends. This CDR3 reads CASSPARLGPLETQYF. In nucleotides, the CDR3 is TGTGCCAGCAGCCCCGCCCGACTAGGGCCCTTAGAGACCCAGTACTTC.